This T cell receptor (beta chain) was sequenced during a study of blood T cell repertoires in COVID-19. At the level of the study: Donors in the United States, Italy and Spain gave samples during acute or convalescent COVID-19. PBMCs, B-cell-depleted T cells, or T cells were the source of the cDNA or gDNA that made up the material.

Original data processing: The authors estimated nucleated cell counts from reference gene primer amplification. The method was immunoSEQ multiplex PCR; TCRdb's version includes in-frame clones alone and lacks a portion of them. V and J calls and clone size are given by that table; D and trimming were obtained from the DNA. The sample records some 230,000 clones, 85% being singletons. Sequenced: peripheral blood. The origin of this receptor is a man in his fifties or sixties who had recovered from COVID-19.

The CDR3 spells CASSLIPITGARAFF. The DNA for the CDR3 is TGTGCCAGCAGTTTGATACCGATTACAGGGGCAAGAGCTTTCTTT. The chain has TRBV28 and TRBJ1-1, with 7 bases identical to TRBD1. Germline V gene data show CDR1 as MDHEN and CDR2 as SYDVKM. The CDR3 has 15 residues. V shed 3 bases, J shed 10 bases, and the junction held 14 bases outside the gene matches.